Here is one TCR beta chain with its context. Its specificity is unknown. The entry originates in a study of identical twins. General observations from the study: These conclusions were based on statistical analysis (cross-sectional, not following the same donors). Carriage of fewer insertions was seen in abundant cord blood beta clonotypes, whereas memory repertoires showed none.

TCRdb processed the 5' RACE reads anew with MiXCR; each CDR3 protein has one entry. Among around 340,000 distinct CDR3 sequences listed, approximately 8.7% were seen once. Germline V gives CDR1 SGHDT, CDR2 YYEEEE. CDR3 length: 14 residues. Trimming shortened V by 1 base and J by 4 bases, and 12 bases separated the two germline ends. The sample was naive T cells sorted from blood. The receptor comes from a woman aged 50 to 60 in good health. The chain carries TRBV5-6 and TRBJ2-7; no firm D call. DNA for the CDR3: TGTGCCAGCAGCTTGTTCGCGGAGTCATACGAGCAGTACGTC. Translation: CASSLFAESYEQYV.